This is a list of T cell receptor beta chains from one sample in a study of CD8+ T cells in alopecia areata. Using immunoSEQ multiplex PCR, the repertoire was profiled, and TCRdb retains in-frame clones only, with some absent. The data contain fewer than 350,000 clones, roughly 50% of them seen just once; the ten biggest clones take up more than 1.5%. The starting material was CD4+ T cells sorted from blood, obtained at week 24, from a patient treated with tofacitinib. The receptors were gathered from a human donor with alopecia areata. Each CDR3 is given without its conserved first and last residue.

V gene,J gene,CDR3 protein
TRBV4-2,TRBJ1-2,ASSQGRGTDLGYT
TRBV9,TRBJ1-1,ASSVNGAGGAF
TRBV5-6,TRBJ1-6,ASSLVSAGGHSPLH
TRBV29-1,TRBJ2-1,SVVRTGRFNEQF
TRBV28,TRBJ2-3,AIRPTRGDGADTQY
TRBV7-2,TRBJ2-3,ASSQRNTDTQY
TRBV9,TRBJ1-2,ASSPVGYGYT
TRBV7-9,TRBJ1-1,ASSQTGNTEAF
TRBV19,TRBJ2-1,ASSTRPSGGANEQF
TRBV25-1,TRBJ2-1,ASSDGGGPNEQF
TRBV7-3,TRBJ1-1,ASSLGPREEAF
TRBV4-1,TRBJ2-3,ASSRRQGRDTDTQY
TRBV25-1,TRBJ2-5,ASSGYSGHQETQY
TRBV6-1,TRBJ2-7,ASSEGGTAYEQY
TRBV5-4,TRBJ2-7,ASSLITTDYEQY
TRBV30,TRBJ1-1,AWIPAGSTTEAF
TRBV7-9,TRBJ2-7,ASSLPSLGQY
TRBV7-2,TRBJ2-5,ASSLARVHQETQY
TRBV5-4,TRBJ2-6,ASSFGRSGANVLT
TRBV6-1,TRBJ1-2,ASRPYAGNYGYT
TRBV6-5,TRBJ1-5,ASSYRDWEPQH
TRBV6-5,TRBJ2-5,ASSYKRSQETQY
TRBV30,TRBJ1-3,AWKRAVGNTIY
TRBV23-1,TRBJ1-2,ASSQSGDRAYGYT
TRBV29-1,TRBJ2-5,SVGGASWDETQY
TRBV5-1,TRBJ2-5,ASSLGSNLGETQY
TRBV7-9,TRBJ1-6,ASSPEGTPFNSPLH
TRBV4-1,TRBJ1-1,ASSQLSWAGREAF
TRBV30,TRBJ2-3,AWDRVRQAADTQY
TRBV2,TRBJ1-5,ASSEGDRKDQPQH
TRBV7-2,TRBJ2-1,ASSPPGRAYNEQF
TRBV9,TRBJ1-3,ASSLTGTGNTIY
TRBV6-5,TRBJ1-5,ASNRPGANQPQH
TRBV7-9,TRBJ2-5,ASSYRQGEETQY
TRBV29-1,TRBJ1-1,SVGLNTEAF
TRBV15,TRBJ1-1,ATSLTGGTEAF
TRBV28,TRBJ2-5,ASSFYRAQETQY
TRBV6-6,TRBJ1-5,ASSWTGNQPQH
TRBV6-6,TRBJ2-2,ASSPLVTGELF
TRBV29-1,TRBJ1-2,SGAWNYGYT
TRBV6-5,TRBJ1-2,ASRDRGTSLD
TRBV15,TRBJ2-5,ATSIGGTQETQY
TRBV14,TRBJ1-2,ASSQGTGPYGYT
TRBV6-5,TRBJ1-1,ASSYRHINTEAF
TRBV15,TRBJ2-7,ATSRSGQGHEQY
TRBV30,TRBJ1-1,AWSGSIVGTGSTEAF
TRBV30,TRBJ2-1,AWSPIRGRLGDEQF
TRBV7-2,TRBJ2-4,ASSFSPQPLAKNIQY
TRBV30,TRBJ1-2,AWRRQSESYGYT
TRBV30,TRBJ2-3,AWSVYRVEDTQY
TRBV5-1,TRBJ2-6,ASSLTQGPPGANVLT
TRBV10-3,TRBJ2-3,AISGSGPDTQY
TRBV2,TRBJ2-7,ASSERQEQY
TRBV13,TRBJ2-5,ASKRRGGETQY
TRBV29-1,TRBJ2-5,SVGPPSGGLWGETQY
TRBV9,TRBJ2-5,ASSGRDTQETQY
TRBV4-1,TRBJ2-3,ASSQGTSGGAMY
TRBV29-1,TRBJ2-3,SVELSANTQY
TRBV7-9,TRBJ1-5,ASSLGVQPQH
TRBV5-6,TRBJ2-7,ASSRGDGSEQY